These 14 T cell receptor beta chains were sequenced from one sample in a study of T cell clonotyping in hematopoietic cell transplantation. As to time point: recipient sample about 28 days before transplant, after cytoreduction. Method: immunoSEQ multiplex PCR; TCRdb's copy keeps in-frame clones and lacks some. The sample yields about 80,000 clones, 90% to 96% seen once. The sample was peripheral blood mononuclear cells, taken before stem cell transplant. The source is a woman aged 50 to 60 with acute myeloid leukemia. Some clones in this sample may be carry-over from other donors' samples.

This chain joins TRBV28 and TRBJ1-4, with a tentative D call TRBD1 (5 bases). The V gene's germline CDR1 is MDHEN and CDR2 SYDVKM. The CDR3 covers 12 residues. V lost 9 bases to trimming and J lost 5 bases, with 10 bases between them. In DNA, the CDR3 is TGTGCCAGTTACCAGGGAAATGAAAAACTGTTTTTT. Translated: CASYQGNEKLFF.

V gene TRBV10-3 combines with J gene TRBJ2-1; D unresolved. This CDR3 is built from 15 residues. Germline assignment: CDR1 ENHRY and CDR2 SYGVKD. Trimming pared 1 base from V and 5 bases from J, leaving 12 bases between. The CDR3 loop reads CAISELPSLNNEQFF. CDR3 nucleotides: TGTGCCATCAGTGAGTTACCTTCATTAAACAATGAGCAGTTCTTC.

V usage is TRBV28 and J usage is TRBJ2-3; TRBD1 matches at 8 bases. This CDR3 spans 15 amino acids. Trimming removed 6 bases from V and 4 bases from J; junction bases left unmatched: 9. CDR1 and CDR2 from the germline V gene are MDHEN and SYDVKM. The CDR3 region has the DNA TGTGCCAGCAGCGAACGGGACAGGTGGGCAGATACGCAGTATTTT. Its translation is CASSERDRWADTQYF.

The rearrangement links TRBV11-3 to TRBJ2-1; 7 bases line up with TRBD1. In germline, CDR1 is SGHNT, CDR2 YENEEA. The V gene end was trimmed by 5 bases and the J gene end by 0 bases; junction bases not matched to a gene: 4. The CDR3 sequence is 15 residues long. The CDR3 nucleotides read TGTGCCAGCAGCAAGACAGGGAGCTCCTACAATGAGCAGTTCTTC. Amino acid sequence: CASSKTGSSYNEQFF.

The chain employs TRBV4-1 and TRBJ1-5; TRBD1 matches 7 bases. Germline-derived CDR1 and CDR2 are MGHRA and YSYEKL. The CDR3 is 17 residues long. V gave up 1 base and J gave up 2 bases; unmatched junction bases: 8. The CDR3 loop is CASSQVLGQVRNQPQHF. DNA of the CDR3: TGCGCCAGCAGCCAAGTTCTAGGACAGGTCCGCAATCAGCCCCAGCATTTT.

This CDR3 reads CASSEGGGGYTF. CDR3 nucleotides: TGTGCCAGCAGTGAGGGAGGCGGTGGCTACACCTTC. The rearrangement links TRBV25-1 to TRBJ1-2, with no clear D. This CDR3 comprises 12 residues. Looked up from germline, CDR1 is MGHDK and CDR2 is SYGVNS. Trimming removed 3 bases from V and 7 bases from J, with 9 bases in between.

The CDR3 coding sequence is TGTGCCAGCAGTTTCGCCGGGACAGGGGTCGAGCAGTACTTC. It translates to CASSFAGTGVEQYF. The J gene is TRBJ2-7, the V gene TRBV28, with TRBD1 identical over 10 bases. With 3 bases clipped from V and 6 bases from J, the junction kept 5 bases outside the gene matches. This CDR3 has 14 amino acids. The germline V gene has CDR1 MDHEN and CDR2 SYDVKM.

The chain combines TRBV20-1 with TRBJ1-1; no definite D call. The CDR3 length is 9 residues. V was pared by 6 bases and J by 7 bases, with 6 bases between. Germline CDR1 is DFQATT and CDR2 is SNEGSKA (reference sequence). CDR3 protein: CSALNEAFF. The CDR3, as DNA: TGCAGTGCCCTCAATGAAGCTTTCTTT.

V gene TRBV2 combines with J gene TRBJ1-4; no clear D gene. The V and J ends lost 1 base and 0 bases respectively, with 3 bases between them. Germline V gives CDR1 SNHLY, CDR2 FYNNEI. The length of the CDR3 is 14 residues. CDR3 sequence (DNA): TGTGCCAGCAGTGAAGGAGCAACTAATGAAAAACTGTTTTTT. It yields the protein CASSEGATNEKLFF.

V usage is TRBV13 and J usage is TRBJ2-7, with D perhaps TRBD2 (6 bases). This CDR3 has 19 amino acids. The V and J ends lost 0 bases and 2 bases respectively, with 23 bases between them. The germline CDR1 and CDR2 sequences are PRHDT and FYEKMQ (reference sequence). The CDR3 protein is CASSLGDYPLPQKAYEQYF. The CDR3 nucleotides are TGTGCCAGCAGCTTAGGGGACTACCCTTTACCCCAGAAAGCCTACGAGCAGTACTTC.

CDR3: CASSITGTPNYGYTF. In nucleotides, the CDR3 is TGTGCCAGTAGTATCACCGGGACTCCTAACTATGGCTACACCTTC. The chain carries TRBV19 and TRBJ1-2, with a tentative D call TRBD1 (5 bases). With 3 bases removed from V and 0 bases from J, the gap between germline ends came to 11 bases. Germline CDR1 LNHDA, CDR2 SQIVND (reference sequence). The CDR3 consists of 15 residues. Together with reference TRBV19 and TRBJ1-2, the CDR3 gives the full variable domain: DGGITQSPKYLFRKEGQNVTLSCEQNLNHDAMYWYRQDPGQGLRLIYYSQIVNDFQKGDIAEGYSVSREKKESFPLTVTSAQKNPTAFYLCASSITGTPNYGYTFGSGTRLTVV.

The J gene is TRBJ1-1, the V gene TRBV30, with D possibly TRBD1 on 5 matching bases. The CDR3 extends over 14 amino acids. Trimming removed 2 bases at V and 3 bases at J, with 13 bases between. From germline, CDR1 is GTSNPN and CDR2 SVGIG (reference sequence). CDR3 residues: CAWSLQGGDTEAFF. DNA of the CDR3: TGTGCCTGGAGTCTTCAAGGAGGGGACACTGAAGCTTTCTTT.

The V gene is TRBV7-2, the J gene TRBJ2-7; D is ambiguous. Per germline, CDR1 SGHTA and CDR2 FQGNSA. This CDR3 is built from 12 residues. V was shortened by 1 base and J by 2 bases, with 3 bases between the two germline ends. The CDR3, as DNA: TGTGCCAGCAGCTTAGTCGCCTACGAGCAGTACTTC. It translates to CASSLVAYEQYF. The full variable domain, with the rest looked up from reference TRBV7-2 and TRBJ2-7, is GAGVSQSPSNKVTEKGKDVELRCDPISGHTALYWYRQSLGQGLEFLIYFQGNSAPDKSGLPSDRFSAERTGGSVSTLTIQRTQQEDSAVYLCASSLVAYEQYFGPGTRLTVT.

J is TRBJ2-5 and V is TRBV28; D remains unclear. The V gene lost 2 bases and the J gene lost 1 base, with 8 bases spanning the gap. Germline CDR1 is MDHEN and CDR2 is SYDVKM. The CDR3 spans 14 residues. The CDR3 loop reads CASSLHSLQETQYF. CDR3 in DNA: TGTGCCAGCAGTTTACACAGTCTCCAAGAGACCCAGTACTTC.